These 16 T cell receptor beta chains were sequenced from one sample in a study of cytomegalovirus exposure and HLA in healthy donors. 60 Vbeta and 13 Jbeta primers were used in PCR. Measured with immunoSEQ multiplex PCR; TCRdb has only the in-frame clones, and not every one. This sample carries about 200,000 clones, over 65% of them seen once, and the ten largest clones take roughly 0.097%. Sequencing used PBMCs. Receptor source: a boy under 10 years old in good health and CMV-seronegative.

The rearrangement links TRBV7-2 to TRBJ1-2; no reliable D call. Germline V gene data show CDR1 as SGHTA and CDR2 as FQGNSA. This CDR3 has 13 residues. V was clipped by 6 bases and J by 2 bases, with 10 bases between them. The CDR3 is CASSYSQNYGYTF. In nucleotides, the CDR3 is TGTGCCAGCAGTTACAGTCAGAACTATGGCTACACCTTC.

The J gene is TRBJ2-6, the V gene TRBV9; tentatively, D is TRBD2 (6 bases). Germline CDR1 reads SGDLS; CDR2 reads YYNGEE. V was shortened by 2 bases and J by 0 bases, with 15 bases between the two germline ends. The CDR3 totals 18 residues. DNA of the CDR3: TGTGCCAGCAGCGTGGGGGGTCTACCCCTCTCTGGGGCCAACGTCCTGACTTTC. Its protein is CASSVGGLPLSGANVLTF.

CDR3 protein: CASSLRGGGGYTF. CDR3 nucleotide sequence: TGTGCCAGCAGTTTAAGGGGGGGAGGCGGCTACACCTTC. V gene TRBV27 combines with J gene TRBJ1-2; maybe TRBD1 (6 bases). This CDR3 spans 13 amino acids. The V gene lost 2 bases and the J gene lost 8 bases, with 12 bases spanning the gap. Germline CDR1 reads MNHEY; CDR2 reads SMNVEV (reference sequence).

The rearrangement joins TRBV6-5 to TRBJ2-7; D ambiguous. With 3 bases removed from V and 2 bases from J, the gap between germline ends came to 8 bases. This CDR3 spans 13 amino acids. Looked up from germline, CDR1 is MNHEY and CDR2 is SVGAGI. This CDR3 is CASSYGRAYEQYF. The CDR3 coding sequence is TGTGCCAGCAGTTATGGCCGGGCCTACGAGCAGTACTTC.

The chain recombines TRBV27 with TRBJ1-6, with 10 bases identical to TRBD1. Germline assignment: CDR1 MNHEY and CDR2 SMNVEV (reference sequence). The CDR3 sequence is 16 residues long. Germline trimming cut 3 bases from V and 7 bases from J; bases unmatched to any gene: 6. The CDR3, as DNA: TGTGCCAGCAGTTTTACGGGACAGGGGCACAATTCACCCCTCCACTTT. Amino acid sequence: CASSFTGQGHNSPLHF.

In this sample, this clone turned up once. The genes are TRBV5-4 and TRBJ2-2, with D possibly matching TRBD2 (6 bases). The length of the CDR3 is 16 residues. The germline CDR1 and CDR2 sequences are SGHNT and YYREEE (reference sequence). V lost 6 bases, J lost 1 base, and 16 bases lay in between. CDR3 DNA sequence: TGTGCCAGCACCGACCCGAGCGGGCGGAACACCGGGGAGCTGTTTTTT. Translation gives CASTDPSGRNTGELFF.

This clone came up once. The chain couples TRBV14 to TRBJ2-3; TRBD1 matches at 9 bases. In germline, CDR1 is SGHDN, CDR2 FVKESK. The CDR3 spans 17 residues. V dropped 1 base and J dropped 2; count of bases not matched to a gene: 7. CDR3 DNA sequence: TGTGCCAGCAGCCAAGGATGGGACAGGGATTTCACAGATACGCAGTATTTT. Translating gives CASSQGWDRDFTDTQYF.

This chain's CDR3 is CASSPSPDGAKNIQYF. The CDR3 DNA reads TGTGCCAGCAGCCCTAGCCCAGATGGAGCCAAAAACATTCAGTACTTC. V gene TRBV9 combines with J gene TRBJ2-4, with a possible D match to TRBD2 (5 bases). V was trimmed by 4 bases and J by 0 bases, leaving 14 bases between them. The CDR3 length is 16 residues. The germline gives CDR1 SGDLS, CDR2 YYNGEE. The full variable domain, its missing parts supplied by reference TRBV9 and TRBJ2-4, is DSGVTQTPKHLITATGQRVTLRCSPRSGDLSVYWYQQSLDQGLQFLIQYYNGEERAKGNILERFSAQQFPDLHSELNLSSLELGDSALYFCASSPSPDGAKNIQYFGAGTRLSVL.

This sequence joins TRBV7-9 and TRBJ1-4; the D is unclear. Germline loops: CDR1 SEHNR, CDR2 FQNEAQ (reference sequence). The CDR3 length is 18 residues. The germline V and J ends were trimmed by 1 base and 0 bases, with 15 bases remaining between them. CDR3 in DNA: TGTGCCAGCAGCTTAGTAGCGGGTGCCCTCGCAACTAATGAAAAACTGTTTTTT. Translation: CASSLVAGALATNEKLFF.

The chain is built from TRBV7-9 and TRBJ2-1, with D unclear. The CDR3 spans 13 residues. The V and J ends lost 8 bases and 0 bases respectively, with 8 bases between them. Germline V gene sequence: CDR1 SEHNR, CDR2 FQNEAQ (reference sequence). The chain's CDR3 is CASVDTSYNEQFF. CDR3 in DNA: TGTGCCAGCGTAGACACCTCCTACAATGAGCAGTTCTTC.

The chain carries TRBV9 and TRBJ2-1; D perhaps matches TRBD2 (6 bases). V dropped 3 bases and J dropped 0 bases, with 16 bases sitting between them. CDR1 is SGDLS, CDR2 YYNGEE, per germline. The CDR3 sequence is 17 residues long. This chain's CDR3 is CASSAGGTRFSYNEQFF. CDR3 DNA: TGTGCCAGCAGCGCCGGGGGAACTAGGTTCTCCTACAATGAGCAGTTCTTC.

The chain employs TRBV19 and TRBJ1-2, with TRBD1 matching over 8 bases. The CDR3 has 16 amino acids. Trimming removed 5 bases from V and 2 bases from J; junction bases left unmatched: 10. CDR1 and CDR2 (germline): LNHDA, SQIVND (reference sequence). The DNA for the CDR3 is TGTGCCAGTAGTGTCCGACTCAACAGGGGGAACTATGGCTACACCTTC. Translated: CASSVRLNRGNYGYTF.

V is TRBV4-1 and J is TRBJ2-2; D possibly corresponds to TRBD1 (6 bases). Trimming removed 4 bases at V and 2 bases at J, with 20 bases between. CDR1 MGHRA and CDR2 YSYEKL come from the germline V gene. This CDR3 has 18 amino acids. This chain's CDR3 is CASSLSRGRLLNTGELFF. The CDR3 nucleotides read TGCGCCAGCAGCCTCTCCAGGGGACGTCTACTTAACACCGGGGAGCTGTTTTTT.

Concerning this clone itself: One end of the junction does not line up with germline, which may come from a read error. This chain uses TRBV19 with TRBJ2-1; TRBD1 agrees at 7 bases. Germline V gene sequence: CDR1 LNHDA, CDR2 SQIVND (reference sequence). This CDR3 region has 16 residues. As DNA, the CDR3 is TGTGCCAGTAGTGTACGACAGGGCCTCTCCAACAATGAGCAGTTCTTC. This codes for CASSVRQGLSNNEQFF.

The V call is TRBV19, the J call TRBJ1-1; possible D gene TRBD1, 5 bases. The CDR3 has 13 amino acids. V lost 6 bases to trimming and J lost 2 bases, with 10 bases between them. Germline V gene lookup returns CDR1 LNHDA and CDR2 SQIVND (reference sequence). The CDR3 sequence is CASSPTGNTEAFF. CDR3 coding DNA: TGTGCCAGTAGCCCTACAGGTAACACTGAAGCTTTCTTT.

The genes are TRBV7-3 and TRBJ1-2; 7 positions match TRBD1. The CDR3 runs to 15 residues. J lost 4 bases, V lost 5 bases, and 10 bases had no gene match. Per the germline V gene, CDR1 is SGHTA and CDR2 is FQGTGA. Here the CDR3 DNA reads TGTGCCAGCAGCCCTCAGGGGGGCGAGGGCTATGGCTACACCTTC. The encoded protein is CASSPQGGEGYGYTF.